The source of this T cell receptor (beta chain) is a study of read filtering for tumor transcriptome and immune sequencing. Study-level background: Whole-transcriptome libraries were prepared after DNase treatment.

From roughly 400 ng of RNA, a library with molecular barcoded alpha/delta and beta/gamma adaptors was made. TCRdb recomputed calls from the reads with MiXCR, one row per CDR3 protein. Of about 50,000 distinct CDR3 sequences detected, approximately 19% appear once; the ten largest clones hold over 35%. About this clonotype: The junction does not match germline at one end; this may be a read error.

This CDR3 contains 17 residues. The germline CDR1 and CDR2 sequences are SGHVS and FNYEAQ. Sequencing used a population of CD138-negative cells sorted from bone marrow. The origin of this receptor is a donor over 35 with multiple myeloma. This chain uses TRBV7-6 with TRBJ2-2; TRBD2 matches at 7 bases. The CDR3 DNA reads TGTGCCAGCACCTTAGACACGGGGCTAGCGGACACCGGGGAGCCGTTTTTT. Its translation is CASTLDTGLADTGEPFF.